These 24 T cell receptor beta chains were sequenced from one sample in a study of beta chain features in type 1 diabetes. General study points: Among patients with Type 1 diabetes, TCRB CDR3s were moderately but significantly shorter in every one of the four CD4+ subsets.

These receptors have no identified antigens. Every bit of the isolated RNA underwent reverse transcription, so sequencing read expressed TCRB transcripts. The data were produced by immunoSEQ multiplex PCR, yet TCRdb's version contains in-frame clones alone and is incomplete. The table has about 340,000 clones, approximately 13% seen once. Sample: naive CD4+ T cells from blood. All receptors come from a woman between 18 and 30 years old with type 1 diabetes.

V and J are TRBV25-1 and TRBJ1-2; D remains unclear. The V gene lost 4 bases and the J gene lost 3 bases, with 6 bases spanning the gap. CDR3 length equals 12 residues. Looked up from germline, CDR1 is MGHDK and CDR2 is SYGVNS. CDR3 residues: CASSAGDYGYTF. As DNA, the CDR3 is TGTGCCAGCAGTGCCGGGGACTATGGCTACACCTTC.

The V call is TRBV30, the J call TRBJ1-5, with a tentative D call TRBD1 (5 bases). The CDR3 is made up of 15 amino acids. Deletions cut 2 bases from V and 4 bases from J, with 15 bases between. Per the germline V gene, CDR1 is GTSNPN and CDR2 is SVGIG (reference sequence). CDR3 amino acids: CAWSQGTVRNQPQHF. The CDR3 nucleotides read TGTGCCTGGAGTCAGGGTACGGTTCGGAATCAGCCCCAGCATTTT.

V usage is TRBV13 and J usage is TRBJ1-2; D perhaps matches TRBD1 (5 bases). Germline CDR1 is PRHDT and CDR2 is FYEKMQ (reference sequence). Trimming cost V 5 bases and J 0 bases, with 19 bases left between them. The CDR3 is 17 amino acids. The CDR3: CASSTSPLGTANYGYTF. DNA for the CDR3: TGTGCCAGCAGCACTAGCCCTCTCGGGACTGCTAACTATGGCTACACCTTC.

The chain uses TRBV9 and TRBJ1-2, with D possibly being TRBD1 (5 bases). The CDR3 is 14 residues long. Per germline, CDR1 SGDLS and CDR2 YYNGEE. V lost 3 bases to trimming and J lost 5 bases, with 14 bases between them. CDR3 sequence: CASSADLGTYGYTF. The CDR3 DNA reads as TGTGCCAGCAGCGCCGATCTGGGGACTTATGGCTACACCTTC.

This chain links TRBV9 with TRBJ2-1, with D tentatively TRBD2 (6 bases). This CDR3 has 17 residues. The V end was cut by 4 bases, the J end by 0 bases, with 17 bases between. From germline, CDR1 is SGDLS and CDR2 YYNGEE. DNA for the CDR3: TGTGCCAGCAGCTTAGACGGGGGTGCGAGCTCCTACAATGAGCAGTTCTTC. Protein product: CASSLDGGASSYNEQFF.

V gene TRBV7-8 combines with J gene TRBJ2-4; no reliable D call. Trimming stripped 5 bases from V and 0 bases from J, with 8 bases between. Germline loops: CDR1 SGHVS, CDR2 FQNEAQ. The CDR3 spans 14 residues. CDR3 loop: CASSPFLAKNIQYF. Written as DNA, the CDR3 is TGTGCCAGCAGCCCGTTCCTAGCCAAAAACATTCAGTACTTC.

The CDR3: CAWSVWLNTEAFF. The CDR3 DNA is TGTGCCTGGTCGGTATGGTTGAACACTGAAGCTTTCTTT. This sequence joins TRBV30 and TRBJ1-1; D not resolved. Germline V gives CDR1 GTSNPN, CDR2 SVGIG (reference sequence). This CDR3 is 13 amino acids long. Trimming removed 5 bases at V and 0 bases at J, with 10 bases between.

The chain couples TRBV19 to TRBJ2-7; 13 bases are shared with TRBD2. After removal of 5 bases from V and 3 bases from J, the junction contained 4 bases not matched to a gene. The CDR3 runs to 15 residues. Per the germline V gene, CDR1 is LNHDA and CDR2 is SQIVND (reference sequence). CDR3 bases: TGTGCCAGTAGTGAGGGACTAGCGGGAAACTACGAGCAGTACTTC. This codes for CASSEGLAGNYEQYF.

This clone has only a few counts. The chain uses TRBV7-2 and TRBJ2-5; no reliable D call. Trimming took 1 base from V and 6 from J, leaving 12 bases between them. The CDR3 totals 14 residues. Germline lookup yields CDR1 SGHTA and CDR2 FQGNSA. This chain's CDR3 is CASSLGHRSQTQYF. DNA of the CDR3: TGTGCCAGCAGCTTAGGGCACAGATCACAGACCCAGTACTTC.

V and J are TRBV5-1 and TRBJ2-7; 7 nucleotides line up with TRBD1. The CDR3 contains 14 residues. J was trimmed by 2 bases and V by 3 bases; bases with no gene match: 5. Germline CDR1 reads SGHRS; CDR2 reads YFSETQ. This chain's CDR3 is CASSSGTATYEQYF. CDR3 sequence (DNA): TGCGCCAGCAGCTCCGGGACAGCTACCTACGAGCAGTACTTC.

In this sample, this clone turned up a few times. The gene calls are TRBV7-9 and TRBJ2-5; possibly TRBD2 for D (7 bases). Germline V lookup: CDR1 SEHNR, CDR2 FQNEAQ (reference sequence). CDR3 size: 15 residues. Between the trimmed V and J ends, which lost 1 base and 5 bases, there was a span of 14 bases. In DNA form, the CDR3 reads TGTGCCAGCAGCTTAGTAGGGGGGGCGCAGGAGACCCAGTACTTC. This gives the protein CASSLVGGAQETQYF.

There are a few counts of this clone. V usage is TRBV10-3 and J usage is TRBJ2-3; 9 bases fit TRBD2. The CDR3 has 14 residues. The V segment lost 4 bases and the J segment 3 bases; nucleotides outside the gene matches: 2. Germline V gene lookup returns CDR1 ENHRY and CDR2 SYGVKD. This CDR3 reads CAISGSGRTDTQYF. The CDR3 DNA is TGTGCCATCAGTGGTAGCGGGAGAACAGATACGCAGTATTTT.

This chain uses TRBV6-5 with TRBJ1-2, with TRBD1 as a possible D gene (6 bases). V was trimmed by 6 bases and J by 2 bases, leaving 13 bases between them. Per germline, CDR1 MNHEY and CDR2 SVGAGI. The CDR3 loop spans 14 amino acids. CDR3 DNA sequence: TGTGCCAGCAGCCGACAGGAAACCAACTATGGCTACACCTTC. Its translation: CASSRQETNYGYTF.

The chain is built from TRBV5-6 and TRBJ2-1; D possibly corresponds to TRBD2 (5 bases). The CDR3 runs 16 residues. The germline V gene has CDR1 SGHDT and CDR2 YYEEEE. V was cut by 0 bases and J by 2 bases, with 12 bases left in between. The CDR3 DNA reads TGTGCCAGCAGCTTGGCTTTTGAGCGGCCCTACAATGAGCAGTTCTTC. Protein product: CASSLAFERPYNEQFF.

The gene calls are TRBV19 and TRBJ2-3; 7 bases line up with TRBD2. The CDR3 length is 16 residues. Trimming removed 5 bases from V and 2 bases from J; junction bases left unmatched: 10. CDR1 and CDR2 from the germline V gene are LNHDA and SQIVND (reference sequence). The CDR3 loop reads CASSSGLDFSTDTQYF. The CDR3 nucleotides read TGTGCCAGTAGTTCAGGACTAGACTTTTCCACAGATACGCAGTATTTT.

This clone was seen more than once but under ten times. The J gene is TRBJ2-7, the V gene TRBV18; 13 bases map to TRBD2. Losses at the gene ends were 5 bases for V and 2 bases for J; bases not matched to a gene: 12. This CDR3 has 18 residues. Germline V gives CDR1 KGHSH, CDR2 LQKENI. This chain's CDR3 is CASSSGTGGLAGAYEQYF. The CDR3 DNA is TGTGCCAGCTCATCCGGGACAGGAGGACTAGCGGGAGCCTACGAGCAGTACTTC.

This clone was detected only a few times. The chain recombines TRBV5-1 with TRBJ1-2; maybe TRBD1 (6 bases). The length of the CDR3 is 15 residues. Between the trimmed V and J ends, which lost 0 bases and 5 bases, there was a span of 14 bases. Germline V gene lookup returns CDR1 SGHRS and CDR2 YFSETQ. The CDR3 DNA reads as TGCGCCAGCAGCTTGGAGGGGGTTCACTCTTATGGCTACACCTTC. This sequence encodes CASSLEGVHSYGYTF.

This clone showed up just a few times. CDR3 sequence (DNA): TGTGCCAGCAGCTTGGGCAGGGCCGACTATGGCTACACCTTC. This sequence encodes CASSLGRADYGYTF. V and J are TRBV5-6 and TRBJ1-2; a weak D match, TRBD1 (5 bases). This CDR3 is built from 14 residues. CDR1 SGHDT and CDR2 YYEEEE come from the germline V gene. V was clipped by 0 bases and J by 3 bases, with 9 bases between them. Full variable domain (remainder filled in from reference TRBV5-6 and TRBJ1-2): DAGVTQSPTHLIKTRGQQVTLRCSPKSGHDTVSWYQQALGQGPQFIFQYYEEEERQRGNFPDRFSGHQFPNYSSELNVNALLLGDSALYLCASSLGRADYGYTFGSGTRLTVV.

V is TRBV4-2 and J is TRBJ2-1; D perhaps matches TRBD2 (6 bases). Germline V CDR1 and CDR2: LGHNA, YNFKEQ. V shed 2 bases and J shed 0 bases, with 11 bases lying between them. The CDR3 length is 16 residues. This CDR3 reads CASSQTGGNSYNEQFF. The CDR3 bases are TGTGCCAGCAGCCAAACGGGCGGGAACTCCTACAATGAGCAGTTCTTC.

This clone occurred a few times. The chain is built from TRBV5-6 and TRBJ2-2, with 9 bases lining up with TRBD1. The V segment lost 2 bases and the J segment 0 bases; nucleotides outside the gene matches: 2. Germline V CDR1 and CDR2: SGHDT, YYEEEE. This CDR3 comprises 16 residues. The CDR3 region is CASSFRQGANTGELFF. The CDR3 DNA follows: TGTGCCAGCAGCTTCCGACAGGGGGCGAACACCGGGGAGCTGTTTTTT.

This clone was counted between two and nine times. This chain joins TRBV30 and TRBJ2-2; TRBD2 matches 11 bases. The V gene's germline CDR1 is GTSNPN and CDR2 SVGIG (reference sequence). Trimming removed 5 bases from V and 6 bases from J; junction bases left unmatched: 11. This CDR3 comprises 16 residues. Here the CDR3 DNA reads TGTGCCTGGCGTACGTATCGACTAGCGGGACCCGGGGAGCTGTTTTTT. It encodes CAWRTYRLAGPGELFF.

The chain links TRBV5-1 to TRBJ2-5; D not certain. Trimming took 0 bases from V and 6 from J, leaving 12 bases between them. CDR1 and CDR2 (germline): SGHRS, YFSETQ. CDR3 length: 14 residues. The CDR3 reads CASSLVPETKTQYF. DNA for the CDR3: TGCGCCAGCAGCTTGGTCCCAGAAACCAAGACCCAGTACTTC.

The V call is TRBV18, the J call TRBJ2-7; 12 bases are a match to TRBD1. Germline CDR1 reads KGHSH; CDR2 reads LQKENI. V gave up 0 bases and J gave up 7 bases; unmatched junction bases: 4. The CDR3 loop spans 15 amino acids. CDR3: CASSPPGQGAGEQYF. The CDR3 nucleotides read TGTGCCAGCTCACCACCGGGACAGGGGGCGGGAGAGCAGTACTTC.

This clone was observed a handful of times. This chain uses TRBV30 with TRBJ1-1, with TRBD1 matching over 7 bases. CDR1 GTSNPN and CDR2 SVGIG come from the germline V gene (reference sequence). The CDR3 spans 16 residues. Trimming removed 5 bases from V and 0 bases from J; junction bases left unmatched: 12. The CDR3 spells CAWLGTDRILNTEAFF. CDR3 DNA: TGTGCCTGGTTGGGGACAGACAGAATTTTGAACACTGAAGCTTTCTTT.